Following are 3 T cell receptor beta chains from one sample sequenced in a study of blood T cells in healthy people across ages. A sample-barcoded 5' primer and a J-beta primer mix were used in a second PCR of about 7 to 12 cycles. TCRdb reanalysed the 5' RACE reads using MiXCR and keeps one entry per CDR3 protein. The sample gives roughly 730,000 distinct CDR3 sequences, roughly 56% of which show up once; approximately 24% is in the top ten. Specimen: blood. These receptors came from a man aged 40-49 years in good health.

This chain uses TRBV9 with TRBJ2-3; D is unresolved. Germline V gene lookup returns CDR1 SGDLS and CDR2 YYNGEE. Deletions cut 4 bases from V and 8 bases from J, with 14 bases between. The CDR3 totals 13 residues. CDR3 region: CASSLNNWGTQYF. The DNA for the CDR3 is TGTGCCAGCAGCCTAAACAATTGGGGTACGCAGTATTTT.

In its sample, this clonotype was seen many times. The V gene is TRBV29-1, the J gene TRBJ2-7, with 10 bases identical to TRBD2. J was trimmed by 1 base and V by 4 bases; bases with no gene match: 1. Germline V gene data show CDR1 as SQVTM and CDR2 as ANQGSEA. The CDR3 extends over 13 amino acids. CDR3 DNA: TGCAGCGTTGTACTAGCGGGATCCTACGAGCAGTACTTC. Translated, it gives CSVVLAGSYEQYF.

This clonotype appeared many times. The chain has TRBV12-3 or TRBV12-4 and TRBJ2-7, with 11 positions matching TRBD1. The CDR3 length is 14 residues. With V trimmed by 3 bases and J by 3 bases, 1 base remained unmatched. CDR3 in amino acids: CASSFGTGGYEQYF. CDR3 DNA sequence: TGTGCCAGCAGTTTTGGGACAGGGGGCTACGAGCAGTACTTC.